This T cell receptor (beta chain) was retrieved from a study of OX40 agonist ivuxolimab in advanced cancers. Across the whole study: Patients were given ivuxolimab, an antibody that agonizes OX40 (CD134). Previous treatment with anti-PD-1, anti-PD-L1 or anti-CTLA-4 therapy was allowed; 40% had received some. The study's findings and limits: At 0.1 to 3.0 mg/kg, CD4+ and CD8+ blood T cells expanded clonally by week 6. Expanded clones tended on average to be more numerous among CD8+ T cells than CD4+.

The CDR3 totals 12 residues. Trimming stripped 0 bases from V and 3 bases from J, with 4 bases between. The germline V gene encodes CDR1 GTSNPN and CDR2 SVGIG (reference sequence). The protocol was immunoSEQ multiplex PCR, while the TCRdb copy is restricted to in-frame clones and leaves out a portion. The table shows tens of thousands of clones, with about 89% occurring only once. Concerning this clone: As yet, its antigen is unknown.

The source of this sequence is an adult with an advanced solid tumor such as melanoma, head and neck, liver or kidney cancer. Specimen: CD4+ or CD8+ T cells sorted from blood, collected in a trial of the OX40 agonist ivuxolimab. This chain joins TRBV30 and TRBJ2-3; D remains unclear. Here the CDR3 reads CAWSVGTDTQYF. The CDR3 DNA follows: TGTGCCTGGAGTGTAGGGACAGATACGCAGTATTTT.